Following are 10 T cell receptor beta chains from one sample sequenced in a study of molecular identifiers for immune sequencing clone quantification. TCRdb re-derived calls from the PCR reads in MiXCR, one entry per CDR3 protein. The sample carries a few hundred thousand distinct CDR3 sequences, under 25% recorded once. Sequenced material: naive CD8+ T cells from blood, with Jurkat cell RNA spiked in. Documented subset: FACS-sorted CD8+CD4-CCR7+CD45RA+ naive T cells. The receptors shown here come from a human donor in good health. Some libraries in this study had Jurkat cell RNA spiked in.

This clonotype was seen ten or more times. This chain uses TRBV27 with TRBJ2-3; D perhaps matches TRBD2 (5 bases). Germline V lookup: CDR1 MNHEY, CDR2 SMNVEV (reference sequence). Trimming left V 2 bases short and J 0 bases short, with 12 bases between. The CDR3 extends over 16 amino acids. The CDR3 nucleotides are TGTGCCAGCAGTTTAGGGTCGGGGTTTAGCACAGATACGCAGTATTTT. Translated: CASSLGSGFSTDTQYF.

The chain links TRBV6-1 to TRBJ2-3; 9 nucleotides line up with TRBD2. V dropped 7 bases and J dropped 2; count of bases not matched to a gene: 10. Germline V gene lookup returns CDR1 MNHNS and CDR2 SASEGT. The CDR3 loop spans 16 amino acids. The CDR3 sequence: CASIPLTSGITDTQYF. CDR3 in DNA: TGTGCCAGCATCCCCCTGACTAGCGGAATCACAGATACGCAGTATTTT.

This clonotype was recorded a few times. The chain uses TRBV4-3 and TRBJ2-7; tentatively, D is TRBD1 (10 bases). The germline V gene has CDR1 LGHNA and CDR2 YSLEER. V was clipped by 4 bases and J by 7 bases, with 26 bases between them. The CDR3 length is 17 residues. The CDR3 bases are TGCGCCAGCAGCCCACGCGGGGGGGGACAGGGGTTTTTGGAGCAGTACTTC. The encoded protein is CASSPRGGGQGFLEQYF.

This clonotype showed up many times. The chain has TRBV12-3 or TRBV12-4 and TRBJ2-3; D not resolved. V gave up 5 bases and J gave up 2 bases, with 5 bases separating them. The CDR3 runs 12 residues. DNA for the CDR3: TGTGCCAGCAGTCCGTACACAGATACGCAGTATTTT. Protein sequence: CASSPYTDTQYF.

The chain has TRBV4-2 and TRBJ2-7; TRBD2 agrees at 10 bases. V lost 1 base, J lost 0 bases, and 3 bases stayed unmatched. Germline loops: CDR1 LGHNA, CDR2 YNFKEQ. This CDR3 is 16 amino acids long. Here the CDR3 reads CASSQASGSSSYEQYF. In DNA form, the CDR3 reads TGTGCCAGCAGCCAAGCTAGCGGGAGTTCCTCCTACGAGCAGTACTTC.

This clonotype was observed a few times. The rearrangement joins TRBV12-5 to TRBJ1-1, with D hard to call. The V gene lost 5 bases and the J gene lost 8 bases, with 9 bases spanning the gap. Germline V gene sequence: CDR1 LGHNT, CDR2 FRNRAP. The CDR3 length is 11 residues. The CDR3 spells CASGSPTEAFF. In DNA, the CDR3 is TGTGCTAGTGGTAGCCCGACGGAAGCTTTCTTT.

The chain combines TRBV30 with TRBJ2-3; D is uncertain. V was shortened by 7 bases and J by 2 bases, with 10 bases between the two germline ends. The CDR3 covers 12 residues. CDR1 is GTSNPN and CDR2 is SVGIG in the germline V gene (reference sequence). In DNA, the CDR3 is TGTGCCTACGGACCGCTCACAGATACGCAGTATTTT. Translating gives CAYGPLTDTQYF.

The chain has TRBV11-2 and TRBJ2-3; D is tentatively TRBD1 or TRBD2 (5 bases each). Germline assignment: CDR1 SGHAT and CDR2 FQNNGV. This CDR3 spans 16 amino acids. Between the trimmed V and J ends, which lost 7 bases and 0 bases, there was a span of 17 bases. As DNA, the CDR3 is TGTGCCAGCAACTCATATGGGGACGAGAGCACAGATACGCAGTATTTT. It is translated as CASNSYGDESTDTQYF.

Concerning this clonotype: Just one base apart from a much larger clone, this may be a read error. The genes are TRBV7-9 and TRBJ2-7, with D perhaps TRBD1 (5 bases). The CDR3 consists of 14 residues. V was pared by 4 bases and J by 0 bases, with 10 bases between. In germline, CDR1 is SEHNR, CDR2 FQNEAQ (reference sequence). The CDR3 region has the DNA TGTGCCAGCAGCTCCGCTCAGGGCTCCTACGAGCAGTACTTC. Encoded protein: CASSSAQGSYEQYF. The full variable domain, with the rest looked up from reference TRBV7-9 and TRBJ2-7, is DTGVSQNPRHKITKRGQNVTFRCDPISEHNRLYWYRQTLGQGPEFLTYFQNEAQLEKSRLLSDRFSAERPKGSFSTLEIQRTEQGDSAMYLCASSSAQGSYEQYFGPGTRLTVT.

The genes are TRBV20-1 and TRBJ2-7; 13 bases line up with TRBD2. The CDR3 loop spans 17 amino acids. V was clipped by 6 bases and J by 3 bases; unmatched bases: 14. Germline lookup yields CDR1 DFQATT and CDR2 SNEGSKA (reference sequence). The CDR3 loop is CSATGTSGTQILYEQYF. CDR3 bases: TGCAGTGCCACCGGGACTAGCGGGACCCAAATCCTCTACGAGCAGTACTTC.